This T cell receptor (beta chain) was found in a study of persistence of HIV-infected CD4 T cells (dated by TCRdb to 2020 to 2022). Turning to the overall study: Participants had been on suppressive ART for a median of 8 years. For the TCR cluster analysis across participants, fewer than 10 participants were included for CMV and about seven participants for Gag. CMV- and HIV-1 Gag-responding CD4+ T cells were isolated from ART-treated individuals so that antigen-driven clonal expansion of HIV-1-infected cells could be examined. The clonality of all cells in each sorted population was assessed by TCRbeta sequencing, whereas the clonality of infected cells was assessed by proviral sequencing. Peripheral blood samples of up to about 180 mL were collected at multiple time points, except for a couple of participants, who underwent leukapheresis at a single time point.

The immunoSEQ hsTCRB assay version 4 in survey mode was used to sequence TCRbeta repertoires from genomic DNA. Genomic DNA was diluted to approximately 10 ng/uL, and up to roughly 1 ug per sample was used for TCRbeta sequencing. Concerning the study's data processing: TCRbeta data were analyzed in ImmunoSeq Analyzer 3.0, with diversity computed on productive nucleotide rearrangements. Using the Immunarch R package, the improved Chao index served to estimate lower-bound TCR diversity and the Gini coefficient served to estimate clonality. Nucleotide rearrangements that differed but encoded the same CDR3beta amino acid sequence were counted as separate clonotypes. Differential abundance analysis found TCRbeta sequences that were significantly enriched in antigen-responding cells compared with anti-CD3/anti-CD28-activated cells. Using predicted peptide-MHC specificity as the basis, GLIPH2 grouped TCRs into clusters, both for each participant individually and for the merged data sets that combined participants. TCRdb retrieved this table from immuneACCESS and kept in-frame rearrangements only. Not all clones are present; in checked studies, unresolved V genes account for under half, and no reason is known for the remainder. D and trimming were read from the DNA, whereas the V and J calls and clone size are those reported in that table. The sample table records 10,000 to 15,000 clones; approximately 75% of these occur just once. The top ten constitute 17% of the sample.

Taken with the paper, the label for treatment or condition translates to: suppressive antiretroviral therapy. Lysates of CMV-infected fibroblasts were used at about 11 ug/mL for cell stimulation. Responding CD4+ T cells were sorted by upregulation of both CD40 ligand and CD69. Participants were HIV-1-infected adults who started suppressive ART during chronic infection. For at least 4 years, participants had undetectable plasma HIV-1 RNA, below 50 copies/mL. To be included, a participant needed positive CMV serology and a CD4+ T cell count above 400 cells/uL. Before stimulation, PBMCs were isolated using density centrifugation and then depleted of CD8+ T cells. For around 19 hours, the CD8-depleted PBMCs were stimulated with anti-CD28/CD49d costimulation, a CD40-blocking antibody, and enfuvirtide to prevent new infections. Cell sorting was performed on a Beckman Coulter MoFlo Legacy or XDP sorter, and dead cells were excluded with propidium iodide. The QIAamp DNA Mini Kit was used for genomic DNA extraction from samples above one million cells, and the Quick-DNA Microprep Kit was used otherwise.

Paper-wide results and their limitations: Few individuals were included in the study, and only a limited range of antigens was tested. Antigen-responding cells were enriched for expanded CDR3beta sequences that were degenerate, which suggests that CD4+ responses to CMV and Gag underwent convergent selection. TCRbeta richness in CMV- and Gag-responding cells was significantly lower than in anti-CD3/anti-CD28-responding cells; CMV-responding cells had higher oligoclonality than CD3/CD28-stimulated and Gag-responding cells. Within the same sorted populations, how oligoclonal the TCRs were correlated with how oligoclonal the proviruses were. Bulk TCR analyses could not be restricted to the rare CMV-responding cells that actually carried HIV-1 proviruses.

Of note for this clone: Its antigen target is currently unknown. No base-level quality is on record; no much larger clone is a single base apart.

Trimming takes 0 bases from V and 8 bases from J, and the germline ends sit 14 bases apart. From the germline V gene, CDR1 is SGHRS and CDR2 is YFSETQ. Including the terminal cysteine and phenylalanine, the CDR3 comprises 14 residues. CDR3 DNA is the only sequence kept; it has 42 bases, read in frame from the first base. Recombination joined TRBV5-1 with TRBJ1-2, with a tentative D gene TRBD1 over 6 matching bases. Sequencing was performed on CD4+ T cells sorted from PBMCs after roughly 18-hour stimulation, taken from a patient who received antiretroviral therapy. In the paper's terms, the cell subset or site label means: CD40L+CD69+ CD4 T cells responding to CMV lysate. The clonotype was recovered from an adult man with HIV who was CMV-seropositive. The base sequence is TGCGCCAGCAGCTTGGATGGGGGGGCCTACGGCTACACCTTC. This sequence encodes CASSLDGGAYGYTF.